This is a list of T cell receptor beta chains from one sample in a study of blood T cell repertoires in COVID-19. Using immunoSEQ multiplex PCR, the repertoire was profiled, and TCRdb retains in-frame clones only, with some absent. The data hold fewer than 250,000 clones, with around 87% observed a single time. Material: PBMCs or T cells enriched from blood (not recorded which). The receptors originated from a man aged 25 to 45 in a cohort exposed to, infected with or recovered from COVID-19 (not recorded which). The conserved cysteine and the conserved F or W are not part of the CDR3 here. The order of the fields is V gene, J gene, CDR3 protein.

TRBV11-2	TRBJ1-2	ASSQYPGQGRLIGGYT
TRBV29-1	TRBJ2-1	SVRAVLARNEQF
TRBV29-1	TRBJ2-7	SVEDPSESHGYEQY
TRBV27	TRBJ2-7	ASSLTIIGEQY
TRBV28	TRBJ1-2	ASLRVGTGGFTGYT
TRBV24-1	TRBJ2-7	ATSDPGQGSDEQY
TRBV3-1/TRBV3-2	TRBJ2-5	ASSQDLPSGDRETQY
TRBV27	TRBJ2-1	ASSFRLAGEPNEQF
TRBV24-1	TRBJ2-7	ATSAVDSTHEQY
TRBV9	TRBJ1-2	ASSVVNQALGYT
TRBV19	TRBJ2-5	ASSIPGGARETQY
TRBV19	TRBJ2-7	ASSAGLAGEQY
TRBV3-1/TRBV3-2	TRBJ2-7	ASSPTRRQGNYEQY
TRBV18	TRBJ2-2	ASSRETGSNTGELF
TRBV25-1	TRBJ2-1	ASSGGWGTETREQF
TRBV28	TRBJ1-1	ASSPPDRGTEAF
TRBV12-3/TRBV12-4	TRBJ2-2	AVNPGAGELF
TRBV28	TRBJ1-4	ASSSRDSNEKLF
TRBV3-1/TRBV3-2	TRBJ1-2	ASSQWTGRDGYT
TRBV28	TRBJ2-5	ASYPGTTPETQY
TRBV7-9	TRBJ1-4	ASSLGTGDEKLF
TRBV4-1	TRBJ2-1	ASSQIRIAGVLYNEQF
TRBV6-6	TRBJ1-2	ASSRIGTGASQGGYT
TRBV19	TRBJ2-1	ASSIFHEMYNEQF
TRBV9	TRBJ2-1	ASSLTSGASGNEQF
TRBV20-1	TRBJ1-2	RMTGADGYT
TRBV27	TRBJ2-7	ASSQTGGYDEQY
TRBV16	TRBJ2-3	ASSSWQLAGEGDTQY
TRBV4-2	TRBJ2-1	ASSQDHRGSYNEQF
TRBV4-3	TRBJ1-4	ASSQEGGAAEKLF
TRBV3-1/TRBV3-2	TRBJ2-7	ASSQARLFYEQY
TRBV24-1	TRBJ2-7	ATSDGGGRAKDEQY
TRBV5-1	TRBJ2-1	ASSATETSYNEQF
TRBV28	TRBJ2-7	ASRSISTGGFYEQY
TRBV19	TRBJ1-2	ASSMLSAGGPNYGYT
TRBV11-2	TRBJ2-1	ASTPPLAAFYNEQF
TRBV9	TRBJ1-1	ASSVDSRPEAF
TRBV5-1	TRBJ2-3	ASSLAGAGGGDTQY
TRBV7-9	TRBJ2-1	ASSFVRGSSYNEQF
TRBV5-6	TRBJ1-5	ASSLTPGGDQPQH
TRBV28	TRBJ1-5	ASRRKGDQPQH
TRBV6-2/TRBV6-3	TRBJ1-5	ASSYSLGASNQPQH
TRBV28	TRBJ1-4	ASGDPGGNEKLF